This T cell receptor beta chain was obtained from a study of CD8+CD57+ T cells in acquired aplastic anemia. Whole-study context: Across the sorted CD4+ and CD8+ cells, DNA amounts averaged 3.2 ug.

This CDR3 is built from 18 residues. The germline V gene encodes CDR1 SGHDN and CDR2 FVKESK. The TCR beta profiling, which covered VDJ combination and CDR3 sequence, was carried out using genomic DNA as the template. Each CDR3 protein gets one entry after TCRdb re-called the reads with MiXCR. In the table there are about half a million distinct CDR3 sequences, under 40% of which are singletons. As concerns this clonotype: Its antigen is not identified. One end of the junction does not line up with germline, which may come from a read error.

Study observations and caveats: Patients and controls shared 25 to 30 CD8+ CDR3 sequences, highly expressed in patients. Controls did not differ significantly from patients in CD8+ Simpson's diversity.

The patients chosen for sequencing had shown expansion of CD8+CD57+ cells (detected by flow cytometry). Severe acquired aplastic anemia was the diagnosis recorded for all patients. This sequence was found in a human donor with aplastic anemia. Sequenced input: sorted CD4+, CD8+, or CD8+CD57+ T cells (not recorded which) from PBMCs. The gene calls are TRBV14 and TRBJ2-7, with D hard to call. The CDR3 region is CASSQQSDGGISLWSTNF. Here the CDR3 DNA reads TGTGCCAGCAGCCAACAATCAGACGGCGGAATCTCACTGTGGTCTACAAACTTC.